This entry concerns a single T cell receptor beta chain. V was shortened by 6 bases and J by 10 bases, with 16 bases between the two germline ends. Germline assignment: CDR1 ENHRY and CDR2 SYGVKD. CDR3 length equals 13 residues. This specimen comes from a study of blood T cell repertoires in COVID-19. Method: immunoSEQ multiplex PCR; TCRdb's copy keeps in-frame clones and lacks some. The repertoire holds approximately 250,000 clones, with 91% as singletons. The J gene is TRBJ1-5, the V gene TRBV10-3; a possible D gene is TRBD1 (6 bases). The origin of this receptor is a man aged 40-49 years who had been exposed to COVID-19. The sequenced sample consisted of PBMCs or T cells enriched from blood (not recorded which). The chain's CDR3 is CAIRPQGGQPQHF. The CDR3 bases are TGTGCCATCAGACCGCAAGGGGGTCAACCCCAGCATTTT.